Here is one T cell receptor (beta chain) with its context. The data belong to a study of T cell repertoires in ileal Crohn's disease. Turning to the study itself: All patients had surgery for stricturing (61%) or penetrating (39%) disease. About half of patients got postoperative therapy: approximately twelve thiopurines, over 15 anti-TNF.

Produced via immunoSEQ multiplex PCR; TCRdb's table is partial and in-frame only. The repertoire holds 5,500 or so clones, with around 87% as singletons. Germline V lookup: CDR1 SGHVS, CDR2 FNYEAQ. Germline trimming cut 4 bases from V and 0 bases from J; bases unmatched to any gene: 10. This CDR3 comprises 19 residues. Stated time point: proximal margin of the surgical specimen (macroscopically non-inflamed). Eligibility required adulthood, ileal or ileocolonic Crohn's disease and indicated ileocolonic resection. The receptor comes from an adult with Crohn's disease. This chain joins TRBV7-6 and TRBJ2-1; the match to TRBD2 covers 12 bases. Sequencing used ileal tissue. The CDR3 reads CASSSGLAGPKSSYNEQFF. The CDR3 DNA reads TGTGCCAGCAGCTCTGGACTAGCGGGGCCTAAGAGCTCCTACAATGAGCAGTTCTTC.